The 2 T cell receptor beta chains listed next were all sequenced from one sample in a study of blood T cell repertoires in COVID-19. The data were produced by immunoSEQ multiplex PCR, yet TCRdb's version contains in-frame clones alone and is incomplete. The data contain hundreds of thousands of clones, around 84% of them singletons. The sequencing sample was made of PBMCs or T cells enriched from blood (not recorded which). All receptors come from a woman between 50 and 59 years old who had recovered from COVID-19.

The chain joins TRBV4-2 to TRBJ2-1; 9 bases are shared with TRBD2. V lost 5 bases to trimming and J lost 4 bases; unmatched junction nucleotides: 9. The CDR3 spans 16 residues. CDR1 and CDR2 from the germline V gene are LGHNA and YNFKEQ. The DNA for the CDR3 is TGTGCCAGCAGCGGCAGCAGGACTAGCGCTTACAATGAGCAGTTCTTC. It yields the protein CASSGSRTSAYNEQFF.

This clone was picked up one time. The same CDR3 arises from other DNA sequences in this sample as well. The chain recombines TRBV5-1 with TRBJ1-2; the D gene is possibly TRBD1 (6 bases). CDR3 size: 14 residues. V was trimmed by 2 bases and J by 2 bases, leaving 10 bases between them. Germline CDR1 SGHRS, CDR2 YFSETQ. CDR3 in amino acids: CASSLGQPNYGYTF. CDR3 bases: TGCGCCAGCAGCTTAGGACAGCCCAACTATGGCTACACCTTC.